The text below deals with one T cell receptor (beta chain). What this receptor recognizes is not known. Base qualities are missing; no much larger clone stands one base away. The sample comes from a study of T-cell reconstitution after alpha-beta-depleted transplantation in children (dated by TCRdb to 2016 to 2017). With regard to the full study: Using TCR repertoire profiling, the study followed T-cell immune reconstitution in a quantitative way in children after TCRalphabeta/CD19-depleted allogeneic hematopoietic cell transplantation.

The paper's findings and limits, for the study overall: In some patients, the high TCRbeta diversity seen at day 60 was put down to recipient T cells and intrathymic progenitors that had survived conditioning. Apparently early alphabetaT-cell count recovery about two months after transplant reportedly relied on only several hundred rapidly expanded clones derived from non-depleted graft cells. The frequencies of hyperexpanded clones fell over the following months, and after one year, T-cell counts and TCRbeta diversity were mostly attributed to newly produced T cells.

The treatment or condition label, read with the paper, signifies: allogeneic hematopoietic cell transplantation with graft depleted of TCRalphabeta T cells and CD19 B cells. TCRalphabeta/CD19-depleted allogeneic hematopoietic cell grafts were given to the transplant recipients, all of whom were children. Clipping removes 4 bases from V and 6 bases from J, with 8 as the unmatched junction base count. The cysteine opens and the phenylalanine closes a CDR3 of 15 amino acids. Only the CDR3 DNA is retained, 45 bases long and in frame from the first base. Taken from the germline V gene, the CDR1 and CDR2 loops are MDHEN and SYDVKM. Receptors were amplified or captured by PCR. TCRdb lists the instrument as Illumina HiSeq 2500. TCR library preparation used molecular barcoding, with unique molecular identifiers applied to normalize quantification of the TCRbeta repertoire. TCRdb itself trimmed the public reads at Q25 with fastp, ran MiXCR and retained productive beta chains. Each entry merges the rows of one CDR3 protein and shows their most common DNA and genes. Counted in this sample were approximately 210,000 distinct CDR3 sequences; more than 15% of them appeared once. The ten largest make up 35% to 50% of the sample.

This TCR derives from a male patient under 10 years old who had a stem cell transplant for acute lymphoblastic leukemia, so the T cells may come from the graft donor. The material sequenced was PBMCs, mostly from graft donor cells, taken 360 days after TCRalphabeta/CD19-depleted stem cell transplant. The rearrangement combines TRBV28 with TRBJ2-2; TRBD1 agrees with 7 junctional bases. The CDR3 sequence is CASSSTGVGAGELFF. The DNA is as follows: TGTGCCAGCAGTTCAACAGGGGTAGGGGCCGGGGAGCTGTTTTTT.